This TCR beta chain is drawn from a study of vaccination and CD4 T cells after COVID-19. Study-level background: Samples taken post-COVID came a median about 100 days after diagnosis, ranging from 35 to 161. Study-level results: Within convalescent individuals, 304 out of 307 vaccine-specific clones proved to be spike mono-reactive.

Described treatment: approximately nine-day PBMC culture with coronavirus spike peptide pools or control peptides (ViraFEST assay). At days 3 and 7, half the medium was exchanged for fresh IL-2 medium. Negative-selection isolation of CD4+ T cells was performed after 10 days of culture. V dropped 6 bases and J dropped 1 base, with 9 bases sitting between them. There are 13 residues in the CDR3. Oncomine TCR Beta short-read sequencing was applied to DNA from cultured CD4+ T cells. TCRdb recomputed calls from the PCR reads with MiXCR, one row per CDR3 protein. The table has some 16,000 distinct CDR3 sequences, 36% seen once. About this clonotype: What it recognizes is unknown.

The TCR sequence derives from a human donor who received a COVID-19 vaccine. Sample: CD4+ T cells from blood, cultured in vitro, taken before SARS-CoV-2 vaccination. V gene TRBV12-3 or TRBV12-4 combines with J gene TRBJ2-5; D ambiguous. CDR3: CASSSGVQETQYF. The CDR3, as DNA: TGTGCCAGCAGCTCAGGCGTCCAAGAGACCCAGTACTTC.